This TCR beta chain was identified in a study of blood T cell repertoires in COVID-19. Across the study: Samples taken during acute and convalescent COVID-19 were collected in the United States, Italy and Spain. PBMCs, B-cell-depleted T cells, or T cells provided the cDNA or gDNA that made up the material.

Germline V CDR1 and CDR2: LGHNA, YNFKEQ. The CDR3 length is 16 residues. Trimming stripped 2 bases from V and 4 bases from J, with 17 bases between. Authors' processing steps: Nucleated cell counts were estimated from reference gene primer amplification. Measured with immunoSEQ multiplex PCR; TCRdb has only the in-frame clones, and not every one. That table is the source of V, J and clone size, and D and trimming were worked out from the DNA. Of some 250,000 clones listed, about 90% are singletons. Seattle participants joined during active infection and were tracked over time. This chain joins TRBV4-2 and TRBJ1-1, with D possibly TRBD1 on 5 matching bases. The material sequenced was peripheral blood. The receptor's source is a woman in her twenties or thirties with COVID-19, enrolled during active disease. CDR3 DNA sequence: TGTGCCAGCAGCCAATTGGGGGGTGAAGAGGGCACTGAAGCTTTCTTT. It specifies CASSQLGGEEGTEAFF.